What follows describes a single T cell receptor beta chain. The antigen is not known. Repertoires were generated with immunoSEQ multiplex PCR, while TCRdb's copy carries only in-frame clones and drops some. The table has over 10,000 clones, around 89% seen once. From germline, CDR1 is SGDLS and CDR2 YYNGEE. This CDR3 region has 18 residues. V lost 4 bases, J lost 5 bases, and 16 bases stayed unmatched. The source of the sample is a study of lymphopenia after photon versus proton radiotherapy. The study, taken as a whole, reports: Relative stability marked proton patients; photon patients lost diversity and naive cells. Post-nadir diversity loss with photons came from oligoclonal expansion, particularly CD8+ Temra cells.

This sequence originates from a man aged 55 to 69 with pancreatic cancer. The chain carries TRBV9 and TRBJ2-3; 10 positions match TRBD2. The material was peripheral blood, obtained from a patient treated with photon-based radiotherapy. The DNA for the CDR3 is TGTGCCAGCAGCCCAAGCGGGGGGGCCGCAAATCTGGGAGATACGCAGTATTTT. Amino acids: CASSPSGGAANLGDTQYF.